This T cell receptor (beta chain) was sequenced during a study of TIL therapy for anti-PD-1-resistant metastatic lung cancer. Across the study: By whole-exome sequencing, median non-synonymous tumor mutation burden was approximately 1.6 mutations per megabase.

This was the immunoSEQ v3 assay. TCRdb's table, derived via immunoSEQ multiplex PCR, lists solely in-frame clones and lacks some. There are some 90,000 clones in the sample; just over 65% occur only once, and approximately 11% lies in the top ten. The sample holds a few counts of this clone. Stated time point: pre-treatment sample, taken before nivolumab and TIL therapy. Most excised metastases sampled were pleural nodules or supraclavicular lymph nodes. Stage 4 NSCLC adults joined between October 2017 and January 2020. The receptor's source is a person aged 25 to 85 with non-small cell lung cancer. The sample consisted of tumor tissue, taken at baseline.

CDR3 DNA sequence: TGTGCCAGTAGTATTGGCCCCGGACAGGGGAACTACGAGCAGTACTTC. The encoded protein is CASSIGPGQGNYEQYF. This chain uses TRBV19 with TRBJ2-7; TRBD1 matches 9 bases. CDR3 length: 16 residues. The V gene end was trimmed by 3 bases and the J gene end by 3 bases; junction bases not matched to a gene: 9. Germline CDR1 LNHDA, CDR2 SQIVND (reference sequence). Filled out from reference TRBV19 and TRBJ2-7, the complete variable domain reads DGGITQSPKYLFRKEGQNVTLSCEQNLNHDAMYWYRQDPGQGLRLIYYSQIVNDFQKGDIAEGYSVSREKKESFPLTVTSAQKNPTAFYLCASSIGPGQGNYEQYFGPGTRLTVT.